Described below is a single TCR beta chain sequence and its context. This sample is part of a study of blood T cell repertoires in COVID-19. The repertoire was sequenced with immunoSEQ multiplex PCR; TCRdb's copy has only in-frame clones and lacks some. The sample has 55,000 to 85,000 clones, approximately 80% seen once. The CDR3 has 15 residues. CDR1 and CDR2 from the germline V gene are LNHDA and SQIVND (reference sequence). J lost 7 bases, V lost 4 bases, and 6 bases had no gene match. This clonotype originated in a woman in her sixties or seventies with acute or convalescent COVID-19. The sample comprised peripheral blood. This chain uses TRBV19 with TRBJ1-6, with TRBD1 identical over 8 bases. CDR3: CASSKTGEGNSPLHF. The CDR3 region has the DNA TGTGCCAGTAGTAAGACAGGGGAAGGGAATTCACCCCTCCACTTT.